This is a list of T cell receptor beta chains from one sample in a study of regulatory T cells in long-lasting Graves disease. MiXCR, applied by TCRdb to the multiplex PCR reads, yields one record per CDR3 protein. Counted here are over 500,000 distinct CDR3 sequences, about 16% occurring once; the ten biggest clones make up about 11%. These same records also appear under a second study, on T cells in Graves' hyperthyroidism and ophthalmopathy.

The sample consisted of peripheral blood mononuclear cells (PBMCs), taken at new diagnosis, from a patient treated with antithyroid drugs. The receptors here all came from a man in his late teens or twenties with Graves disease. Both conserved end residues are part of each CDR3. Each record gives: D gene, J gene, clone size, V gene, CDR3 DNA, CDR3 protein. A D gene is named only where the DNA matches it firmly. Only some rows state a clone size, as once, few, many or a class for expanded clones.

D: -
J: TRBJ2-7
size: few
V: TRBV5-1
DNA: TGCGCCAGCAGCTCGGAGTGGGCCTACGAGCAGTACTTC
CDR3: CASSSEWAYEQYF

D: TRBD2
J: TRBJ2-7
size: -
V: TRBV4-1
DNA: TGCGCCAGCAGCCAAGTCCTAGCGGGGGCCCCCTACGAGCAGTACTTC
CDR3: CASSQVLAGAPYEQYF

D: -
J: TRBJ1-1
size: many
V: TRBV12-3/TRBV12-4
DNA: TGTGCCAGCACCTTACATGGGAGCACTGAAGCTTTCTTT
CDR3: CASTLHGSTEAFF

D: TRBD1
J: TRBJ1-1
size: -
V: TRBV29-1
DNA: TGCAGCGTGGGACAGCTTAGCTTGAACACTGAAGCTTTCTTT
CDR3: CSVGQLSLNTEAFF

D: TRBD1
J: TRBJ1-1
size: many
V: TRBV20-1
DNA: TGCAGTGCTTCGACAGGGGCCCAGATGAACACTGAAGCTTTCTTT
CDR3: CSASTGAQMNTEAFF

D: TRBD2
J: TRBJ2-1
size: once
V: TRBV20-1
DNA: TGCAGTGTCGAACTAGCGGGTGCCTCAAATGAGCAGTTCTTC
CDR3: CSVELAGASNEQFF

D: -
J: TRBJ1-1
size: few
V: TRBV20-1
DNA: TGCAGTGCTGGCAATTTGAACACTGAAGCTTTCTTT
CDR3: CSAGNLNTEAFF

D: TRBD1
J: TRBJ2-1
size: many
V: TRBV5-1
DNA: TGCGCCAGCAGTCCAGGGGGAACAAACAATGAGCAGTTCTTC
CDR3: CASSPGGTNNEQFF

D: -
J: TRBJ1-2
size: -
V: TRBV6-2/TRBV6-3
DNA: TGTGCCAGCAGTTACCCGACGAGAGCCTATGGCTACACCTTC
CDR3: CASSYPTRAYGYTF

D: -
J: TRBJ1-5
size: many
V: TRBV12-3/TRBV12-4
DNA: TGTGCCAGCAGAGATACAGGTTTGGGCAATCAGCCCCAGCATTTT
CDR3: CASRDTGLGNQPQHF